The clone carrying this TCR beta chain was detected only a few times. Its cognate antigen is unknown. The sample is drawn from a study of glioma-infiltrating T cells after dendritic cell vaccination. The CDR3 is made up of 15 amino acids. Germline V gene lookup returns CDR1 LGHNA and CDR2 YSLEER. Trimming stripped 3 bases from V and 3 bases from J, with 12 bases between. Profiled with immunoSEQ multiplex PCR; TCRdb holds only in-frame clones, not every one. The table lists over 90,000 clones, about four fifths of them singletons, with about an eighth in the top ten. The study, taken as a whole, reports: Higher TCR clonality did not directly relate to longer survival. Higher pretreatment TIL content predicted longer progression-free time and survival.

The specimen comprised blood, sampled before dendritic cell vaccination. The TCR comes from a human donor with glioblastoma. The rearrangement links TRBV4-3 to TRBJ1-5; D may be TRBD1 (5 bases). The chain's CDR3 is CASSQFVGDNQPQHF. The CDR3 DNA is TGCGCCAGCAGCCAGTTTGTAGGGGACAATCAGCCCCAGCATTTT.